What follows are 3 T cell receptor beta chains derived from one specimen sequenced in a study of memory CD4+ T cells and cytomegalovirus serostatus. Produced via immunoSEQ multiplex PCR; TCRdb's table is partial and in-frame only. This sample has over 60,000 clones; approximately 80% occur once, and the top ten carry about 0.9%. The sort gate was single viable CD3+CD4+CD8-CD45RO+ cells for memory CD4+ T cells. Sequencing was carried out using memory CD4+ T cells from blood. The origin of the receptors is an adult in good health and CMV-seronegative.

The J gene is TRBJ2-1, the V gene TRBV6-1, with unresolved D. Trimming stripped 5 bases from V and 4 bases from J, with 15 bases between. The CDR3 is 15 residues long. Germline CDR1 reads MNHNS; CDR2 reads SASEGT. The CDR3 region has the DNA TGTGCCAGCAGTACTCACGTTGCCCGATACAATGAGCAGTTCTTC. Its protein product is CASSTHVARYNEQFF.

J is TRBJ1-5 and V is TRBV30, with 7 bases lining up with TRBD1. The germline gives CDR1 GTSNPN, CDR2 SVGIG (reference sequence). CDR3 length equals 17 residues. The J segment lost 4 bases and the V segment lost 0 bases, leaving 12 bases of the junction unmatched. The CDR3 DNA reads TGTGCCTGGAGTGTACAGGGCAGGGGGTTAGGAAATCAGCCCCAGCATTTT. Translation gives CAWSVQGRGLGNQPQHF.

This rearrangement joins TRBV9 to TRBJ1-1; D gene ambiguous. Trimming left V 2 bases short and J 0 bases short, with 11 bases between. CDR1 SGDLS and CDR2 YYNGEE come from the germline V gene. The length of the CDR3 is 15 residues. In nucleotides, the CDR3 is TGTGCCAGCAGCGTGGCGGGAGCCATGAACACTGAAGCTTTCTTT. Its translation: CASSVAGAMNTEAFF.